These 29 T cell receptor beta chains came from one sample sequenced in a study of TIL therapy for anti-PD-1-resistant metastatic lung cancer (dated by TCRdb to the early 2020s). In light of the paper, this sample's time point label describes: pre-treatment sample, taken before nivolumab and TIL therapy. The baseline tumor samples, taken from the same resection that was used to grow TIL, were excised metastases, most often pleural nodules or supraclavicular lymph nodes. Using bias-controlled multiplex PCR with the immunoSEQ v3 hsTCRB kit, the TCR beta CDR3 regions were amplified from genomic DNA. TCRdb provides this immuneACCESS table in a form limited to in-frame rearrangements. Some clones are lacking; in checked studies, under half of them reflect an unresolved V gene, and why the rest are absent is not known. The table for this sample lists around 9,000 clones; roughly three quarters of them were counted only once. The ten largest clonotypes hold over 9.5% of the sample.

The input for sequencing was tumor tissue, taken at baseline. These TCRs come from a person between 25 and 79 years old with non-small cell lung cancer.

The chain uses TRBV4-2 and TRBJ2-5; TRBD2 aligns across 11 bases. Trimming at V came to 4 bases and at J to 1 base, leaving 5 bases not matched to a gene. This CDR3 comprises 16 residues. The germline gives CDR1 LGHNA, CDR2 YNFKEQ. The CDR3 protein is CASSLTSGGSQETQYF. The CDR3 DNA is TGTGCCAGCAGCCTAACTAGCGGGGGCTCCCAAGAGACCCAGTACTTC.

The V gene is TRBV7-9, the J gene TRBJ2-5; 7 bases are shared with TRBD2. Germline V CDR1 and CDR2: SEHNR, FQNEAQ (reference sequence). Trimming at V came to 4 bases and at J to 5 bases, leaving 7 bases not matched to a gene. The length of the CDR3 is 14 residues. In DNA form, the CDR3 reads TGTGCCAGCAGCTCCTTAGCGGGTACGGAGACCCAGTACTTC. It translates to CASSSLAGTETQYF.

The rearrangement joins TRBV6-6 to TRBJ2-2; D gene uncertain. V lost 6 bases to trimming and J lost 9 bases, with 11 bases between them. Germline V CDR1 and CDR2: MNHNY, SVGAGI (reference sequence). There are 12 residues in the CDR3. Here the CDR3 DNA reads TGTGCCAGCAGCTACGTAGAGAGGGAGCTGTTTTTT. It is translated as CASSYVERELFF.

The chain is built from TRBV28 and TRBJ2-1; D is ambiguous. V shed 6 bases and J shed 8 bases, with 23 bases lying between them. The CDR3 length is 16 residues. CDR1 and CDR2 (germline): MDHEN, SYDVKM. CDR3 residues: CASSHLRPPKRDEQFF. The CDR3 DNA reads as TGTGCCAGCAGCCACCTACGACCCCCAAAAAGGGATGAGCAGTTCTTC.

The genes are TRBV5-1 and TRBJ1-1, with D unclear. Trimming removed 0 bases from V and 4 bases from J, with 1 base in between. The CDR3 loop spans 11 amino acids. Germline values: CDR1 SGHRS, CDR2 YFSETQ. The chain's CDR3 is CASSLGTEAFF. Here the CDR3 DNA reads TGCGCCAGCAGCTTGGGCACTGAAGCTTTCTTT.

The chain has TRBV6-5 and TRBJ2-7; 9 nucleotides line up with TRBD1. The junction had 9 bases not matched to a gene; V was cut back by 7 bases and J by 5 bases. CDR1 is MNHEY, CDR2 SVGAGI, per germline. CDR3 length equals 14 residues. The CDR3 coding sequence is TGTGCCAGCACCCAGACAGGGGGAGGTGACGAGCAGTACTTC. This codes for CASTQTGGGDEQYF.

CDR3 residues: CASSLDSRFTDTQYF. The DNA of the CDR3 is TGTGCCAGCAGCTTAGATAGCCGATTCACAGATACGCAGTATTTT. The genes are TRBV7-2 and TRBJ2-3; D gene unclear. With 1 base removed from V and 2 bases from J, the gap between germline ends came to 10 bases. This CDR3 is 15 amino acids long. Germline V gene sequence: CDR1 SGHTA, CDR2 FQGNSA.

This sequence joins TRBV27 and TRBJ2-4; maybe TRBD2 (7 bases). V was cut by 2 bases and J by 0 bases, with 14 bases left in between. The CDR3 has 17 amino acids. The germline V gene encodes CDR1 MNHEY and CDR2 SMNVEV (reference sequence). This CDR3 is CASSLRPGGEAKNIQYF. CDR3 coding DNA: TGTGCCAGCAGTTTAAGGCCGGGGGGCGAAGCCAAAAACATTCAGTACTTC.

The gene calls are TRBV5-4 and TRBJ2-7; 9 bases line up with TRBD2. Unmatched junction bases numbered 11, after V lost 4 bases and J lost 6 bases. CDR3 length: 15 amino acids. Germline V gene sequence: CDR1 SGHNT, CDR2 YYREEE (reference sequence). The CDR3 here is CASSGIAGVSSEQYF. The CDR3 DNA reads as TGTGCCAGCAGCGGGATAGCGGGAGTTTCTTCCGAGCAGTACTTC.

The rearrangement joins TRBV29-1 to TRBJ2-7; 7 positions agree with TRBD1. Looked up from germline, CDR1 is SQVTM and CDR2 is ANQGSEA. V gave up 5 bases and J gave up 5 bases; unmatched junction bases: 9. This CDR3 comprises 13 residues. DNA of the CDR3: TGCAGCGTTCAGAAGACAGGGCGGCACGAGCAGTACTTC. Its protein product is CSVQKTGRHEQYF.

The chain carries TRBV5-1 and TRBJ2-2; D is undetermined. V was shortened by 4 bases and J by 0 bases, with 13 bases between the two germline ends. CDR1 and CDR2 (germline): SGHRS, YFSETQ. The CDR3 sequence is 16 residues long. This chain's CDR3 is CASSQGGQANTGELFF. DNA for the CDR3: TGCGCCAGCAGCCAAGGTGGGCAGGCGAACACCGGGGAGCTGTTTTTT.

The J gene is TRBJ2-7, the V gene TRBV28; D not resolved. Germline V gives CDR1 MDHEN, CDR2 SYDVKM. V was trimmed by 2 bases and J by 5 bases, leaving 7 bases between them. The CDR3 runs to 12 residues. CDR3 protein: CASSLQAHEQYF. The CDR3 DNA reads as TGTGCCAGCAGTTTACAGGCCCACGAGCAGTACTTC.

The J gene is TRBJ2-6, the V gene TRBV5-6; D is possibly TRBD1 or TRBD2 (6 bases each). The germline V and J ends were trimmed by 1 base and 1 base, with 9 bases remaining between them. The CDR3 covers 16 residues. Germline-derived CDR1 and CDR2 are SGHDT and YYEEEE. The DNA for the CDR3 is TGTGCCAGCAGCTTGCTAGGGGGGTCTGGGGCCAACGTCCTGACTTTC. It specifies CASSLLGGSGANVLTF.

V usage is TRBV6-1 and J usage is TRBJ2-7, with 9 bases matching TRBD1. The germline V gene has CDR1 MNHNS and CDR2 SASEGT. V shed 4 bases and J 4 bases; nucleotides not matched to a gene: 2. The CDR3 contains 13 residues. The CDR3 DNA sequence: TGTGCCAGCAGTGTCGGGACAGGGTACGAGCAGTACTTC. Protein product: CASSVGTGYEQYF.

This chain connects TRBV27 to TRBJ1-2; D is ambiguous. CDR3 length: 20 amino acids. V was shortened by 3 bases and J by 2 bases, with 28 bases between the two germline ends. The germline V gene has CDR1 MNHEY and CDR2 SMNVEV (reference sequence). Here the CDR3 DNA reads TGTGCCAGCAGTTTGCGGCAGACAAACCCTGGAGAGACCGCCAACTATGGCTACACCTTC. Its translation is CASSLRQTNPGETANYGYTF.

The chain couples TRBV7-9 to TRBJ1-4; D is undetermined. Germline V gene lookup returns CDR1 SEHNR and CDR2 FQNEAQ (reference sequence). Trimming removed 4 bases from V and 1 base from J, with 16 bases in between. The CDR3 consists of 17 residues. The CDR3 reads CASSSSGPSGTNEKLFF. DNA for the CDR3: TGTGCCAGCAGCTCCTCCGGGCCCTCAGGAACTAATGAAAAACTGTTTTTT.

As regards this clone: This same CDR3 is encoded by further DNA sequences in the sample. CDR3 sequence: CASSLSGGGLAGGQKTQYF. CDR3 bases: TGTGCCAGCAGTTTATCGGGGGGGGGACTAGCGGGGGGGCAGAAGACCCAGTACTTC. The chain has TRBV27 and TRBJ2-5; 16 positions agree with TRBD2. Germline V gene lookup returns CDR1 MNHEY and CDR2 SMNVEV (reference sequence). Losses at the gene ends were 0 bases for V and 6 bases for J; bases not matched to a gene: 10. The CDR3 is made up of 19 amino acids.

This clone appeared a few times. The gene calls are TRBV12-5 and TRBJ1-1; D unresolved. Germline loops: CDR1 LGHNT, CDR2 FRNRAP. CDR3 length: 13 residues. V was pared by 1 base and J by 4 bases, with 7 bases between. CDR3 in amino acids: CASGLERFTEAFF. DNA of the CDR3: TGTGCTAGTGGTTTGGAACGATTCACTGAAGCTTTCTTT.

The chain uses TRBV6-1 and TRBJ2-7; 10 bases are shared with TRBD1. From germline, CDR1 is MNHNS and CDR2 SASEGT. Trimming removed 3 bases from V and 3 bases from J; junction bases left unmatched: 5. This CDR3 has 15 amino acids. The CDR3 sequence is CASSEAGQGGYEQYF. The CDR3, as DNA: TGTGCCAGCAGTGAGGCCGGACAGGGGGGCTACGAGCAGTACTTC.

The table lists this clone with a few counts. The same CDR3 is also encoded by other DNA sequences in this sample. The CDR3 sequence is CASSQDRGQGNEKLFF. The CDR3, as DNA: TGCGCCAGCAGCCAAGATCGAGGACAGGGTAATGAAAAACTGTTTTTT. The gene calls are TRBV4-3 and TRBJ1-4; 8 bases map to TRBD1. The CDR3 contains 16 residues. Germline CDR1 and CDR2: LGHNA and YSLEER. V trimming: 0 bases; J trimming: 4 bases; junction bases outside the gene matches: 4.

The chain has TRBV28 and TRBJ1-6, with 9 bases matching TRBD1. From germline, CDR1 is MDHEN and CDR2 SYDVKM. Trimming cost V 6 bases and J 7 bases; bases outside gene matches: 16. This CDR3 contains 18 residues. The CDR3 nucleotides read TGTGCCAGCAGATTCACAGGGGGCCGTATTCGTGGGAATTCACCCCTCCACTTT. Protein sequence: CASRFTGGRIRGNSPLHF.

This sequence joins TRBV6-5 and TRBJ1-1, with D possibly matching TRBD1 (6 bases). There are 15 residues in the CDR3. With 6 bases removed from V and 4 bases from J, the gap between germline ends came to 18 bases. Germline CDR1 is MNHEY and CDR2 is SVGAGI. As DNA, the CDR3 is TGTGCCAGCAGCAAACGACAGGCTGGGAGCACTGAAGCTTTCTTT. As protein: CASSKRQAGSTEAFF.

The CDR3 loop reads CASSWTSGSSYEQYF. DNA of the CDR3: TGTGCCAGCAGTTGGACTAGCGGGAGCTCCTACGAGCAGTACTTC. This chain uses TRBV6-5 with TRBJ2-7, with 13 positions matching TRBD2. The CDR3 sequence is 15 residues long. V lost 4 bases, J lost 0 bases, and 0 bases stayed unmatched. CDR1 and CDR2 (germline): MNHEY, SVGAGI.

The chain recombines TRBV7-2 with TRBJ1-1; 7 bases fit TRBD1. Germline V gene data show CDR1 as SGHTA and CDR2 as FQGNSA. V lost 1 base to trimming and J lost 1 base; unmatched junction nucleotides: 6. CDR3 length: 16 amino acids. This CDR3 reads CASSLVGTGANTEAFF. In nucleotides, the CDR3 is TGTGCCAGCAGCTTAGTAGGTACAGGGGCGAACACTGAAGCTTTCTTT.

This clone was observed once. DNA for the CDR3: TGTGCCAGCGGTGAGGTTTTCAGAGATACGCAGTATTTT. Amino acids: CASGEVFRDTQYF. The rearrangement links TRBV5-6 to TRBJ2-3; no definite D call. The CDR3 runs 13 residues. CDR1 and CDR2 from the germline V gene are SGHDT and YYEEEE. The V and J ends lost 7 bases and 5 bases respectively, with 14 bases between them.

The J gene is TRBJ1-4, the V gene TRBV7-2; D is perhaps TRBD1 (5 bases). Germline V gene lookup returns CDR1 SGHTA and CDR2 FQGNSA. The CDR3 contains 13 residues. V was pared by 7 bases and J by 10 bases, with 16 bases between. CDR3 nucleotides: TGTGCCAGCACCGGGGACGGGCAGGGAAAACTGTTTTTT. Translated: CASTGDGQGKLFF. Complete variable domain (other parts from reference TRBV7-2 and TRBJ1-4): GAGVSQSPSNKVTEKGKDVELRCDPISGHTALYWYRQSLGQGLEFLIYFQGNSAPDKSGLPSDRFSAERTGGSVSTLTIQRTQQEDSAVYLCASTGDGQGKLFFGSGTQLSVL.

This chain connects TRBV7-9 to TRBJ2-3; 15 bases are shared with TRBD2. The V and J ends lost 0 bases and 2 bases, in that order; junction bases with no gene match: 3. The CDR3 consists of 18 residues. Per germline, CDR1 SEHNR and CDR2 FQNEAQ (reference sequence). The CDR3 reads CASSLAGTSGGNTDTQYF. CDR3 nucleotide sequence: TGTGCCAGCAGCTTAGCCGGGACTAGCGGGGGGAACACAGATACGCAGTATTTT.

The V gene is TRBV7-2, the J gene TRBJ2-3; D possibly corresponds to TRBD2 (5 bases). The germline V gene encodes CDR1 SGHTA and CDR2 FQGNSA. The CDR3 runs to 14 residues. The ends were cut back, 7 bases at V and 3 bases at J, with 14 bases in the middle. The CDR3 protein is CASIRGPGTDTQYF. The CDR3 coding sequence is TGTGCCAGCATACGAGGGCCGGGGACAGATACGCAGTATTTT.

In this sample, this clone turned up a few times. The chain uses TRBV2 and TRBJ2-3, with a possible D match to TRBD2 (5 bases). V lost 4 bases and J lost 2, with 10 bases in between. Per germline, CDR1 SNHLY and CDR2 FYNNEI. The CDR3 is 14 residues long. Here the CDR3 DNA reads TGTGCCAGCAGTGGAGGGTTCGTCACAGATACGCAGTATTTT. Translation: CASSGGFVTDTQYF.